These 30 T cell receptor beta chains were all obtained from the same sample, sequenced in a study of patients and donors after allogeneic stem cell transplantation (dated by TCRdb to the early 2020s). Library preparation employed RT-PCR. The instrument was a NextSeq 550. In-frame beta chains were kept once TCRdb had trimmed the public reads at Q25 with fastp and called clones with MiXCR. Identical CDR3 protein sequences are pooled into one entry, listed with their most common genes and DNA. Across this sample there are about 74,000 distinct CDR3 sequences, with about 25% seen only once. The top ten hold about 30% of the sample. What was sequenced was blood, either unsorted or a sorted T cell fraction (not recorded which). These receptors originate from a human donor who was either an allogeneic HSCT recipient or a stem cell or donor lymphocyte infusion donor (not recorded which). It is not recorded whose cells these are; they may come from a transplant donor.

The chain combines TRBV5-1 with TRBJ2-7; D may be TRBD2 (6 bases). The germline gives CDR1 SGHRS, CDR2 YFSETQ. The CDR3 length is 14 residues. V lost 4 bases, J lost 3 bases, and 14 bases lay in between. DNA for the CDR3: TGCGCCAGCAGCACTGGTCCCGGGAGCTACGAGCAGTACTTC. It translates to CASSTGPGSYEQYF.

The chain uses TRBV10-3 and TRBJ2-7; 8 bases are shared with TRBD1. This CDR3 region has 14 residues. The germline V gene has CDR1 ENHRY and CDR2 SYGVKD. Unmatched junction bases numbered 9, after V lost 5 bases and J lost 6 bases. CDR3 region: CAISMDRVRSEQYF. The CDR3 DNA reads TGTGCCATCAGTATGGACAGGGTAAGGAGCGAGCAGTACTTC.

CDR3 in amino acids: CASSSPWPLYTEAFF. The CDR3 bases are TGTGCCAGCAGTTCCCCGTGGCCACTGTACACTGAAGCTTTCTTT. The V gene is TRBV12-3 or TRBV12-4, the J gene TRBJ1-1; D uncertain. The germline V and J ends were trimmed by 4 bases and 3 bases, with 15 bases remaining between them. There are 15 residues in the CDR3.

The chain links TRBV15 to TRBJ1-6; TRBD1 aligns across 7 bases. The V gene's germline CDR1 is LNHNV and CDR2 YYDKDF (reference sequence). The CDR3 extends over 15 amino acids. V lost 3 bases to trimming and J lost 9 bases; unmatched junction nucleotides: 8. The CDR3 nucleotides are TGTGCCACCAGCAGCCTTCAGGGGGATATTTCACCCCTCCACTTT. Its protein is CATSSLQGDISPLHF.

V is TRBV7-2 and J is TRBJ2-4; 7 bases match TRBD2. CDR1 is SGHTA, CDR2 FQGNSA, per germline. V shed 5 bases and J 3 bases; nucleotides not matched to a gene: 7. CDR3 length equals 15 residues. CDR3 coding DNA: TGTGCCAGCAGCCGCCCTGGGGGGGGCAAAAACATTCAGTACTTC. The encoded protein is CASSRPGGGKNIQYF.

This clonotype was seen just once. The chain uses TRBV5-1 and TRBJ1-5, with a possible D match to TRBD1 (6 bases). This CDR3 is built from 14 residues. The V end was cut by 3 bases, the J end by 4 bases, with 11 bases between. CDR1 SGHRS and CDR2 YFSETQ come from the germline V gene. The CDR3 DNA is TGCGCCAGCAGCTATGGACAGCCTAATCAGCCCCAGCATTTT. This translates into CASSYGQPNQPQHF.

This clonotype was seen at least ten times. The V gene is TRBV12-3 or TRBV12-4, the J gene TRBJ2-3; D might be TRBD2 (5 bases). V was shortened by 5 bases and J by 0 bases, with 15 bases between the two germline ends. CDR3 length equals 16 residues. The CDR3 DNA sequence: TGTGCCAGCAGTGGCGGTAGGAGCGGTAGCACAGATACGCAGTATTTT. Encoded protein: CASSGGRSGSTDTQYF.

This clonotype was counted between two and nine times. The chain has TRBV9 and TRBJ2-2; D remains unclear. The V gene's germline CDR1 is SGDLS and CDR2 YYNGEE. V was shortened by 0 bases and J by 1 base, with 10 bases between the two germline ends. The CDR3 is made up of 16 amino acids. The CDR3 here is CASSVGASENTGELFF. Written as DNA, the CDR3 is TGTGCCAGCAGCGTAGGAGCCAGCGAGAACACCGGGGAGCTGTTTTTT.

There are a few counts of this clonotype. The J gene is TRBJ2-5, the V gene TRBV10-3, with 7 bases lining up with TRBD2. The junction had 14 bases not matched to a gene; V was cut back by 5 bases and J by 5 bases. Germline V CDR1 and CDR2: ENHRY, SYGVKD. This CDR3 contains 16 residues. Written as DNA, the CDR3 is TGTGCCATCAGTTTAGCGGGCCCTCACGGAGGGGAGACCCAGTACTTC. Translated: CAISLAGPHGGETQYF.

This clonotype has just a few counts. V is TRBV10-3 and J is TRBJ1-6, with D possibly TRBD1 on 6 matching bases. Trimming pared 5 bases from V and 10 bases from J, leaving 12 bases between. Germline V CDR1 and CDR2: ENHRY, SYGVKD. This CDR3 contains 13 residues. CDR3 loop: CAISPGERSPLHF. The CDR3, as DNA: TGTGCCATCAGTCCAGGGGAGCGATCACCCCTCCACTTT.

The chain joins TRBV10-3 to TRBJ2-3; possible D gene TRBD1, 5 bases. CDR3 length: 13 residues. V shed 4 bases and J shed 4 bases, with 9 bases lying between them. The germline V gene encodes CDR1 ENHRY and CDR2 SYGVKD. The chain's CDR3 is CAISVQGADTQYF. For the CDR3, the DNA is TGTGCCATCAGTGTGCAAGGGGCAGATACGCAGTATTTT.

This clonotype was observed at least ten times. CDR3 sequence: CASSQGQVNSPLHF. For the CDR3, the DNA is TGCGCCAGCAGCCAAGGACAGGTGAATTCACCCCTCCACTTT. The gene calls are TRBV4-1 and TRBJ1-6; TRBD1 might be the D (6 bases). V lost 1 base, J lost 7 bases, and 8 bases lay in between. Germline V gene data show CDR1 as MGHRA and CDR2 as YSYEKL. The CDR3 spans 14 residues.

This chain links TRBV6-2 or TRBV6-3 with TRBJ2-7; the D is unclear. The V and J ends lost 2 bases and 4 bases respectively, with 15 bases between them. The germline CDR1 and CDR2 sequences are MNHEY and SVGEGT. The CDR3 extends over 15 amino acids. The CDR3 DNA is TGTGCCAGCAGTTACGAGACTCCGACCCTTTACGAGCAGTACTTC. Its protein is CASSYETPTLYEQYF.

This clonotype was counted at least ten times. This chain uses TRBV3-1 with TRBJ1-1; D is uncertain. V was pared by 1 base and J by 4 bases, with 10 bases between. The germline CDR1 and CDR2 sequences are LGHDT and YNNKEL (reference sequence). The length of the CDR3 is 14 residues. The DNA of the CDR3 is TGTGCCAGCAGCCAAGGTCCAGGTGGCACTGAAGCTTTCTTT. Amino acid sequence: CASSQGPGGTEAFF.

The V call is TRBV4-3, the J call TRBJ2-1; D call uncertain. Trimming left V 0 bases short and J 5 bases short, with 11 bases between. This CDR3 has 15 residues. The germline CDR1 and CDR2 sequences are LGHNA and YSLEER. The CDR3 sequence is CASSQDWGFDNEQFF. DNA of the CDR3: TGCGCCAGCAGCCAAGATTGGGGATTCGACAATGAGCAGTTCTTC.

The table lists this clonotype with a few counts. The chain links TRBV19 to TRBJ1-5, with D maybe TRBD1 (5 bases). Germline V gene lookup returns CDR1 LNHDA and CDR2 SQIVND (reference sequence). With 7 bases removed from V and 6 bases from J, the gap between germline ends came to 13 bases. CDR3 length: 13 amino acids. The CDR3 nucleotides are TGTGCCAGTACCTCGTATGGGACTCAGCCCCAGCATTTT. Encoded protein: CASTSYGTQPQHF.

This clonotype was detected many times. The chain recombines TRBV6-6 with TRBJ1-2; 7 nucleotides agree with TRBD1. Germline loops: CDR1 MNHNY, CDR2 SVGAGI (reference sequence). Trimming took 2 bases from V and 5 from J; bases not matched to a gene: 2. There are 13 residues in the CDR3. The CDR3: CASSYQQGYGYTF. The CDR3 DNA follows: TGTGCCAGCAGTTACCAACAGGGGTATGGCTACACCTTC.

J is TRBJ2-1 and V is TRBV7-9, with unresolved D. V lost 7 bases to trimming and J lost 4 bases, with 5 bases between them. CDR3 length equals 11 residues. The V gene's germline CDR1 is SEHNR and CDR2 FQNEAQ (reference sequence). CDR3 sequence reads: CASIPYNEQFF. The CDR3 region has the DNA TGTGCCAGCATCCCGTACAATGAGCAGTTCTTC.

The genes are TRBV20-1 and TRBJ1-2, with D perhaps matching TRBD1 (5 bases). CDR3 length equals 14 residues. Germline V gene data show CDR1 as DFQATT and CDR2 as SNEGSKA (reference sequence). Trimming removed 5 bases from V and 3 bases from J, with 16 bases in between. The CDR3 region is CSAQLTATYYGYTF. In nucleotides, the CDR3 is TGCAGTGCTCAACTGACAGCGACTTACTATGGCTACACCTTC.

This clonotype was detected a few times. The rearrangement joins TRBV29-1 to TRBJ2-5; possible D gene TRBD2, 5 bases. The V end was cut by 3 bases, the J end by 4 bases, with 6 bases between. Germline V gene sequence: CDR1 SQVTM, CDR2 ANQGSEA. The CDR3 consists of 11 residues. CDR3 nucleotide sequence: TGCAGCGTTGACGCGGGAGAGACCCAGTACTTC. This gives the protein CSVDAGETQYF.

The chain has TRBV12-3 or TRBV12-4 and TRBJ2-5; perhaps TRBD2 as D (5 bases). This CDR3 comprises 13 residues. Trimming stripped 3 bases from V and 10 bases from J, with 15 bases between. The chain's CDR3 is CASSLATLRDQYF. The CDR3 coding sequence is TGTGCCAGCAGTTTGGCGACCCTCCGGGACCAGTACTTC.

The V and J genes are TRBV11-2 and TRBJ2-3; D perhaps matches TRBD2 (6 bases). The CDR3 extends over 16 amino acids. V lost 2 bases, J lost 1 base, and 13 bases lay in between. Per the germline V gene, CDR1 is SGHAT and CDR2 is FQNNGV. Here the CDR3 reads CASSLFSGVGTDTQYF. CDR3 bases: TGTGCCAGCAGCTTATTCTCGGGGGTTGGCACAGATACGCAGTATTTT.

This clonotype has only a few counts. The V and J genes are TRBV5-1 and TRBJ1-2; D possibly corresponds to TRBD1 (5 bases). Germline V CDR1 and CDR2: SGHRS, YFSETQ. The CDR3 is 16 amino acids. The V end was cut by 2 bases, the J end by 6 bases, with 20 bases between. Here the CDR3 DNA reads TGCGCCAGCAGCTTTGAACCGGGACCAAGGACCAATGGCTACACCTTC. Its protein product is CASSFEPGPRTNGYTF.

This clonotype was observed at least ten times. This sequence joins TRBV12-3 or TRBV12-4 and TRBJ1-6, with D tentatively TRBD1 (6 bases). V lost 6 bases, J lost 7 bases, and 13 bases lay in between. CDR3 length: 14 amino acids. CDR3 nucleotides: TGTGCCAGCAGCTCCACAGGGATGAATTCACCCCTCCACTTT. Translated, it gives CASSSTGMNSPLHF.

This clonotype has just a few counts. The gene calls are TRBV20-1 and TRBJ1-5; weak D call: TRBD1 (5 bases). Germline CDR1 DFQATT, CDR2 SNEGSKA (reference sequence). Trimming stripped 0 bases from V and 2 bases from J, with 23 bases between. The CDR3 is 19 residues long. CDR3 nucleotides: TGCAGTGCTAGAGACACTCGGCCTTCAGGGTTTATTGGCAATCAGCCCCAGCATTTT. Its translation: CSARDTRPSGFIGNQPQHF.

Notes on this clonotype: At one end, the junction sequence differs from germline, possibly due to a read error. V and J are TRBV7-7 and TRBJ2-1; weak D call: TRBD2 (6 bases). The germline gives CDR1 SSHAT, CDR2 FNYEAQ (reference sequence). The CDR3 spans 13 residues. CDR3 nucleotides: TGTGCTAGCAGCTTAGCTGGGGGGTATGAGCAGTTCTTC. This sequence encodes CASSLAGGYEQFF.

V and J are TRBV25-1 and TRBJ2-6; D remains unclear. Trimming took 8 bases from V and 4 from J, leaving 15 bases between them. Germline CDR1 is MGHDK and CDR2 is SYGVNS. The CDR3 contains 15 residues. Here the CDR3 reads CASAHPAAGANVLTF. The CDR3 DNA follows: TGTGCCAGCGCTCACCCGGCAGCCGGGGCCAACGTCCTGACTTTC. The full variable domain, in which reference TRBV25-1 and TRBJ2-6 provide the parts outside the CDR3, is EADIYQTPRYLVIGTGKKITLECSQTMGHDKMYWYQQDPGMELHLIHYSYGVNSTEKGDLSSESTVSRIRTEHFPLTLESARPSHTSQYLCASAHPAAGANVLTFGAGSRLTVL.

The rearrangement joins TRBV18 to TRBJ2-7, with D perhaps TRBD1 (5 bases). Germline CDR1 KGHSH, CDR2 LQKENI. The CDR3 contains 13 residues. The germline V and J ends were trimmed by 6 bases and 2 bases, with 11 bases remaining between them. CDR3 sequence: CASSYGHPYEQYF. In nucleotides, the CDR3 is TGTGCCAGCTCGTATGGACACCCCTACGAGCAGTACTTC.

The CDR3 DNA reads as TGCAGCTTTGGAGCAGGGCACCTTGGAGAGACCCAGTACTTC. This gives the protein CSFGAGHLGETQYF. The V call is TRBV29-1, the J call TRBJ2-5; tentative D call: TRBD1 (5 bases). CDR1 and CDR2 (germline): SQVTM, ANQGSEA. The length of the CDR3 is 14 residues. V was clipped by 8 bases and J by 4 bases, with 20 bases between them.

The table lists this clonotype with a few counts. V and J are TRBV7-6 and TRBJ1-1; a possible D gene is TRBD1 (6 bases). Trimming took off 6 bases at V and 4 bases at J, with 12 bases between the two ends. Germline V gene data show CDR1 as SGHVS and CDR2 as FNYEAQ. This CDR3 contains 13 residues. The DNA for the CDR3 is TGTGCCAGCAGGCGAGGGGGAGGCACTGAAGCTTTCTTT. This sequence encodes CASRRGGGTEAFF.